Below, 30 T cell receptor beta chains from the same sample are listed, as sequenced in a study of beta chain features in type 1 diabetes. Study conclusions and caveats: Across all four CD4+ subsets, people with type 1 diabetes showed modestly shorter TCRB CDR3s.

For these TCRs, the target antigens are not known. Investigators reverse transcribed all isolated RNA, so they sequenced expressed TCRB transcripts. Repertoires were generated with immunoSEQ multiplex PCR, while TCRdb's copy carries only in-frame clones and drops some. The table lists over 600,000 clones, roughly 12% of them singletons, with about 0.11% in the top ten. Input material: naive CD4+ T cells from blood. Receptor source: a man aged 25 to 45 with type 1 diabetes.

This clone was observed a few times. CDR3 bases: TGTGCCAGCGGCAAGACGGGGACGGACATTCAGTACTTC. Translating gives CASGKTGTDIQYF. The gene calls are TRBV7-2 and TRBJ2-4, with D perhaps given as TRBD1 or TRBD2 (5 bases each). Looked up from germline, CDR1 is SGHTA and CDR2 is FQGNSA. V dropped 8 bases and J dropped 8 bases, with 16 bases sitting between them. This CDR3 region has 13 residues.

This chain connects TRBV5-4 to TRBJ1-2, with unresolved D. Germline loops: CDR1 SGHNT, CDR2 YYREEE (reference sequence). The V gene lost 0 bases and the J gene lost 7 bases, with 7 bases spanning the gap. This CDR3 comprises 12 residues. This CDR3 is CASSLDAVGYTF. Written as DNA, the CDR3 is TGTGCCAGCAGCTTGGACGCAGTTGGCTACACCTTC.

This clone was seen a few times. The CDR3 sequence: CARYSSYEQYF. The DNA of the CDR3 is TGTGCCAGATACTCGTCCTACGAGCAGTACTTC. The chain combines TRBV4-2 with TRBJ2-7; D remains unclear. The germline V and J ends were trimmed by 9 bases and 1 base, with 7 bases remaining between them. The germline gives CDR1 LGHNA, CDR2 YNFKEQ. This CDR3 spans 11 amino acids.

This clone has more than one count but fewer than ten. The rearrangement uses TRBV30 and TRBJ1-4, with 7 bases fitting TRBD1. V lost 4 bases to trimming and J lost 7 bases; unmatched junction nucleotides: 6. This CDR3 has 13 amino acids. Per the germline V gene, CDR1 is GTSNPN and CDR2 is SVGIG (reference sequence). CDR3 DNA: TGTGCCTGGAACCTACGACAGGGTGAAAAACTGTTTTTT. As protein: CAWNLRQGEKLFF.

This chain uses TRBV25-1 with TRBJ2-1, with D hard to call. Germline-derived CDR1 and CDR2 are MGHDK and SYGVNS. The germline V and J ends were trimmed by 6 bases and 1 base, with 13 bases remaining between them. This CDR3 region has 15 residues. CDR3 loop: CASSLTTISYNEQFF. As DNA, the CDR3 is TGTGCCAGCAGCCTAACTACTATATCCTACAATGAGCAGTTCTTC.

The gene calls are TRBV30 and TRBJ1-6; D call uncertain. Looked up from germline, CDR1 is GTSNPN and CDR2 is SVGIG (reference sequence). Trimming stripped 4 bases from V and 8 bases from J, with 15 bases between. CDR3 length equals 14 residues. This CDR3 is CAWTWITPDSPLHF. CDR3 nucleotide sequence: TGTGCCTGGACATGGATAACACCGGATTCACCCCTCCACTTT.

This clone turned up a few times. The CDR3 here is CASSGRQVNEQFF. CDR3 DNA: TGTGCCAGCAGTGGACGACAGGTTAATGAGCAGTTCTTC. The chain joins TRBV6-5 to TRBJ2-1; possibly TRBD1 for D (6 bases). The CDR3 runs to 13 residues. Looked up from germline, CDR1 is MNHEY and CDR2 is SVGAGI. V was trimmed by 5 bases and J by 7 bases, leaving 12 bases between them.

The J gene is TRBJ2-3, the V gene TRBV7-2, with 7 bases aligning to TRBD1. Germline lookup yields CDR1 SGHTA and CDR2 FQGNSA. The CDR3 length is 16 residues. V lost 1 base, J lost 5 bases, and 9 bases stayed unmatched. CDR3 nucleotide sequence: TGTGCCAGCAGCTTAGGATTCGAGGGGGCCGAAGATACGCAGTATTTT. This translates into CASSLGFEGAEDTQYF. The full variable domain, in which reference TRBV7-2 and TRBJ2-3 provide the parts outside the CDR3, is GAGVSQSPSNKVTEKGKDVELRCDPISGHTALYWYRQSLGQGLEFLIYFQGNSAPDKSGLPSDRFSAERTGGSVSTLTIQRTQQEDSAVYLCASSLGFEGAEDTQYFGPGTRLTVL.

This clone has just a few counts. The chain couples TRBV6-5 to TRBJ2-3; D is undetermined. Germline loops: CDR1 MNHEY, CDR2 SVGAGI. The CDR3 length is 14 residues. Trimming cost V 9 bases and J 0 bases, with 13 bases left between them. This CDR3 reads CASSDRLSTDTQYF. In DNA form, the CDR3 reads TGTGCCAGTTCGGACCGGCTTAGCACAGATACGCAGTATTTT.

V usage is TRBV18 and J usage is TRBJ2-3; TRBD1 aligns across 7 bases. V was pared by 6 bases and J by 0 bases, with 6 bases of the junction left unmatched. The germline gives CDR1 KGHSH, CDR2 LQKENI. The CDR3 spans 15 residues. Here the CDR3 DNA reads TGTGCCAGCTCTGACGGGACAGACAGCACAGATACGCAGTATTTT. Translation: CASSDGTDSTDTQYF.

This chain links TRBV2 with TRBJ2-7; 7 bases map to TRBD2. Germline loops: CDR1 SNHLY, CDR2 FYNNEI. There are 12 residues in the CDR3. V was clipped by 3 bases and J by 13 bases; unmatched bases: 9. For the CDR3, the DNA is TGTGCCAGCAGTGAGTTTATCGGGAGGAAATACTTC. Encoded protein: CASSEFIGRKYF.

J is TRBJ2-1 and V is TRBV27; 9 bases agree with TRBD2. The CDR3 totals 14 residues. Germline V lookup: CDR1 MNHEY, CDR2 SMNVEV (reference sequence). The V gene end was trimmed by 7 bases and the J gene end by 12 bases; junction bases not matched to a gene: 13. CDR3 residues: CASKTSSSGTRQFF. CDR3 in DNA: TGTGCCAGCAAAACATCGTCTAGCGGGACTAGGCAGTTCTTC.

In its sample, this clone was seen a few times. The same CDR3 arises from other DNA sequences in this sample as well. This chain joins TRBV28 and TRBJ1-4; unclear D gene. This CDR3 region has 12 residues. The V gene's germline CDR1 is MDHEN and CDR2 SYDVKM. Trimming left V 2 bases short and J 8 bases short, with 6 bases between. The CDR3 sequence is CASSLAGEKLFF. In DNA, the CDR3 is TGTGCCAGCAGTTTAGCGGGCGAAAAACTGTTTTTT.

The rearrangement uses TRBV7-2 and TRBJ2-5; 7 bases are shared with TRBD1. The CDR3 loop spans 17 amino acids. Losses at the gene ends were 2 bases for V and 2 bases for J; bases not matched to a gene: 11. Per the germline V gene, CDR1 is SGHTA and CDR2 is FQGNSA. CDR3 residues: CASSLLRRTGLQETQYF. The CDR3, as DNA: TGTGCCAGCAGCTTACTACGGCGGACAGGACTTCAAGAGACCCAGTACTTC.

The J gene is TRBJ2-5, the V gene TRBV7-2; D is perhaps TRBD1 or TRBD2 (5 bases each). The V gene's germline CDR1 is SGHTA and CDR2 FQGNSA. The CDR3 covers 15 residues. The V and J ends lost 0 bases and 2 bases respectively, with 10 bases between them. Written as DNA, the CDR3 is TGTGCCAGCAGCTTAGCCGGGACCCTACAAGAGACCCAGTACTTC. Its protein is CASSLAGTLQETQYF.

This clone was detected only a few times. This rearrangement joins TRBV5-1 to TRBJ1-6; 10 bases agree with TRBD1. The CDR3 sequence is 16 residues long. CDR1 and CDR2 from the germline V gene are SGHRS and YFSETQ. The junction had 4 bases not matched to a gene; V was cut back by 0 bases and J by 7 bases. In DNA form, the CDR3 reads TGCGCCAGCAGCTTGGAGACAGGGGGCGGAAATTCACCCCTCCACTTT. This translates into CASSLETGGGNSPLHF.

This clone showed up just a few times. J is TRBJ2-5 and V is TRBV7-9; the match to TRBD1 covers 8 bases. The ends lost 5 bases at V and 1 base at J; junction bases unmatched: 12. CDR3 length equals 17 residues. The germline gives CDR1 SEHNR, CDR2 FQNEAQ (reference sequence). This CDR3 is CASSPVSGGNGQETQYF. The CDR3 DNA reads as TGTGCCAGCAGCCCCGTGTCAGGGGGCAACGGCCAAGAGACCCAGTACTTC.

The J gene is TRBJ1-2, the V gene TRBV19, with TRBD1 matching over 8 bases. The V gene's germline CDR1 is LNHDA and CDR2 SQIVND (reference sequence). The CDR3 spans 14 residues. The V and J ends lost 7 bases and 4 bases, in that order; junction bases with no gene match: 8. The CDR3 loop reads CASIRTGMSYGYTF. The CDR3 DNA reads TGTGCCAGTATTCGGACAGGGATGAGCTATGGCTACACCTTC. Full variable domain (missing parts from reference TRBV19 and TRBJ1-2): DGGITQSPKYLFRKEGQNVTLSCEQNLNHDAMYWYRQDPGQGLRLIYYSQIVNDFQKGDIAEGYSVSREKKESFPLTVTSAQKNPTAFYLCASIRTGMSYGYTFGSGTRLTVV.

This chain joins TRBV4-3 and TRBJ2-5; 10 bases align to TRBD2. Germline V lookup: CDR1 LGHNA, CDR2 YSLEER. The CDR3 has 19 amino acids. After removal of 0 bases from V and 0 bases from J, the junction contained 10 bases not matched to a gene. The CDR3 coding sequence is TGCGCCAGCAGCCAAGATCATGCTAGCGGGGGTGCAAACCAAGAGACCCAGTACTTC. Translating it yields CASSQDHASGGANQETQYF.

This clone was seen a few times. This sequence joins TRBV19 and TRBJ1-5; TRBD1 aligns across 8 bases. The germline CDR1 and CDR2 sequences are LNHDA and SQIVND (reference sequence). CDR3 size: 12 residues. V was pared by 8 bases and J by 4 bases, with 1 base of the junction left unmatched. CDR3 in DNA: TGTGCCAGTCGACAGGGGAATCAGCCCCAGCATTTT. Its protein product is CASRQGNQPQHF.

This clone was seen a handful of times. The chain links TRBV4-2 to TRBJ2-6, with 9 bases matching TRBD1. The CDR3 spans 19 residues. Germline CDR1 reads LGHNA; CDR2 reads YNFKEQ. V lost 0 bases to trimming and J lost 2 bases; unmatched junction nucleotides: 8. DNA of the CDR3: TGTGCCAGCAGCCAAGAGATAACAGGGGGCTTGGCTGGGGCCAACGTCCTGACTTTC. Translated: CASSQEITGGLAGANVLTF.

V usage is TRBV9 and J usage is TRBJ2-1; a possible D gene is TRBD1 (6 bases). This CDR3 has 12 amino acids. Between the trimmed V and J ends, which lost 4 bases and 9 bases, there was a span of 11 bases. From germline, CDR1 is SGDLS and CDR2 YYNGEE. CDR3 sequence reads: CASSPGAAEQFF. CDR3 DNA sequence: TGTGCCAGCAGCCCAGGGGCTGCTGAGCAGTTCTTC.

A few counts support this clone. The chain uses TRBV7-9 and TRBJ2-7; tentative D call: TRBD2 (6 bases). This CDR3 comprises 14 residues. Germline V gives CDR1 SEHNR, CDR2 FQNEAQ (reference sequence). V was clipped by 4 bases and J by 3 bases, with 13 bases between them. This chain's CDR3 is CASSSDHGSYEQYF. CDR3 nucleotide sequence: TGTGCCAGCAGCTCAGATCACGGGAGCTACGAGCAGTACTTC.

This sequence joins TRBV13 and TRBJ1-6; 8 bases line up with TRBD1. Looked up from germline, CDR1 is PRHDT and CDR2 is FYEKMQ (reference sequence). The CDR3 is 16 residues long. The junction had 9 bases not matched to a gene; V was cut back by 2 bases and J by 9 bases. This chain's CDR3 is CASSLRPGGAGSPLHF. CDR3 nucleotide sequence: TGTGCCAGCAGCTTAAGGCCAGGGGGCGCCGGTTCACCCCTCCACTTT.

The rearrangement links TRBV5-4 to TRBJ2-2; D perhaps matches TRBD2 (5 bases). The ends were cut back, 0 bases at V and 7 bases at J, with 10 bases in the middle. Germline CDR1 is SGHNT and CDR2 is YYREEE (reference sequence). The CDR3 covers 14 residues. CDR3 protein: CASSLGQSGGELFF. Written as DNA, the CDR3 is TGTGCCAGCAGCTTGGGGCAGAGCGGCGGGGAGCTGTTTTTT.

The chain carries TRBV2 and TRBJ1-4; D unclear. The ends were cut back, 7 bases at V and 0 bases at J, with 15 bases in the middle. The CDR3 runs to 16 residues. CDR1 is SNHLY, CDR2 FYNNEI, per germline. The CDR3 DNA reads as TGTGCCAGCACCAAAGGTCTGCCGGCAACTAATGAAAAACTGTTTTTT. It specifies CASTKGLPATNEKLFF.

This clone was picked up a small number of times. The CDR3 nucleotides read TGTGCCAGCAGCTCTACAGTGGCCCAGGGCTACACCTTC. Translated: CASSSTVAQGYTF. This chain joins TRBV5-4 and TRBJ1-2; D not resolved. Looked up from germline, CDR1 is SGHNT and CDR2 is YYREEE (reference sequence). CDR3 length: 13 amino acids. Trimming took off 3 bases at V and 8 bases at J, with 14 bases between the two ends.

This clone has a handful of counts. The rearrangement joins TRBV4-3 to TRBJ2-1; TRBD2 is a possible D gene (6 bases). CDR1 is LGHNA and CDR2 is YSLEER in the germline V gene. Trimming stripped 4 bases from V and 0 bases from J, with 16 bases between. This CDR3 contains 17 residues. CDR3: CASSLSGGASSYNEQFF. The CDR3, as DNA: TGCGCCAGCAGCCTCTCCGGAGGGGCTAGCTCCTACAATGAGCAGTTCTTC.

This clone was picked up a small number of times. The chain has TRBV29-1 and TRBJ2-3, with 10 bases lining up with TRBD2. V gave up 7 bases and J gave up 2 bases; unmatched junction bases: 12. This CDR3 is 16 amino acids long. In germline, CDR1 is SQVTM, CDR2 ANQGSEA. The CDR3 region is CSALAGDAHFTDTQYF. The DNA for the CDR3 is TGCAGCGCCCTAGCGGGGGACGCTCATTTCACAGATACGCAGTATTTT.

Comment on this clone: The identical CDR3 is also encoded by other nucleotide sequences in the sample. The genes are TRBV2 and TRBJ1-1, with 7 bases that match TRBD1. The germline V gene has CDR1 SNHLY and CDR2 FYNNEI. Trimming took 4 bases from V and 1 from J; bases not matched to a gene: 0. This CDR3 contains 13 residues. CDR3 region: CASSGQGNTEAFF. The DNA of the CDR3 is TGTGCCAGCAGTGGACAGGGGAACACTGAAGCTTTCTTT.